This T cell receptor (beta chain) was documented in a study of shared clonotypes between healthy human individuals. Looking at the study overall: Donors, aged 18 to 49, were a couple of women and three men. Study-level points and caveats: Rarefaction showed that sequencing of sorted subsets was incomplete (despite large depth).

TCRdb's copy holds only in-frame clones and misses some; the assay was immunoSEQ multiplex PCR. Of roughly 1,000,000 clones detected, approximately 80% appear once; the ten largest clones hold about 0.52%. Concerning this clone: What it binds is not known.

The germline CDR1 and CDR2 sequences are MNHEY and SMNVEV (reference sequence). The CDR3 sequence is 16 residues long. Trimming stripped 4 bases from V and 1 base from J, with 16 bases between. The chain links TRBV27 to TRBJ1-1, with a possible D match to TRBD1 (6 bases). This receptor was obtained from a man aged 18 to 30 in good health. Some clones in this sample may be carry-over from other donors' samples. The sample taken for sequencing was memory CD4+ T cells from PBMCs. Regarding subset: CD45RA-negative fraction. This chain's CDR3 is CASSSRSGRGNTEAFF. Here the CDR3 DNA reads TGTGCCAGCAGTTCCCGGAGCGGCAGGGGGAACACTGAAGCTTTCTTT.